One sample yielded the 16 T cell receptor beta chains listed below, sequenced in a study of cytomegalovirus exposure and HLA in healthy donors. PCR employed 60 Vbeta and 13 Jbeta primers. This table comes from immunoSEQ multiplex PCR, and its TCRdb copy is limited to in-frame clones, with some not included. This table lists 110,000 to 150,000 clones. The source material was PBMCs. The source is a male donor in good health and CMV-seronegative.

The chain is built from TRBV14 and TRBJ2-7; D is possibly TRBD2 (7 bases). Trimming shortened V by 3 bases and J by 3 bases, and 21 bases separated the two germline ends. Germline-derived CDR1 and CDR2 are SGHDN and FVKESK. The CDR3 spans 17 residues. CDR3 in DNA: TGTGCCAGCAGCCACTCTTGGGGGCAGGGAGGGTTCTACGAGCAGTACTTC. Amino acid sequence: CASSHSWGQGGFYEQYF.

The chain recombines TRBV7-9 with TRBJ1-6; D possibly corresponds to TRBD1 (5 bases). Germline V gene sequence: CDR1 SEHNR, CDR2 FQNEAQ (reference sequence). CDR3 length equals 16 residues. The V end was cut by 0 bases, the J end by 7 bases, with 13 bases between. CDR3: CASSLALGGPNSPLHF. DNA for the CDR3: TGTGCCAGCAGCTTAGCTTTGGGGGGTCCGAATTCACCCCTCCACTTT.

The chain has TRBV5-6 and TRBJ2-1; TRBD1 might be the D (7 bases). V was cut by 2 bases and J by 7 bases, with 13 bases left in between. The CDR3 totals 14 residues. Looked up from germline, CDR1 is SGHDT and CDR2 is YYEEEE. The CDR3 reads CASSLKGAGNEQFF. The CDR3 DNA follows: TGTGCCAGCAGCTTAAAGGGGGCGGGAAATGAGCAGTTCTTC.

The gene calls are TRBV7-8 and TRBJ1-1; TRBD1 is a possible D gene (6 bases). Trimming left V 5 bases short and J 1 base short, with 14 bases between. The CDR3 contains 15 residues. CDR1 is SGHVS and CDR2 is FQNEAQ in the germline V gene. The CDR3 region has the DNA TGTGCCAGCAGCCGTAACGGACAGACGAACACTGAAGCTTTCTTT. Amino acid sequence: CASSRNGQTNTEAFF. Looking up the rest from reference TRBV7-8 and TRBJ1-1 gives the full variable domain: GAGVSQSPRYKVAKRGQDVALRCDPISGHVSLFWYQQALGQGPEFLTYFQNEAQLDKSGLPSDRFFAERPEGSVSTLKIQRTQQEDSAVYLCASSRNGQTNTEAFFGQGTRLTVV.

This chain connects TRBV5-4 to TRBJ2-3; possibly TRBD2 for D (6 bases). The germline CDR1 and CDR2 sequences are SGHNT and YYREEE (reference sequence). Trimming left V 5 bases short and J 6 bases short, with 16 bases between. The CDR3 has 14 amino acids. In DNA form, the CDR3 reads TGTGCCAGCAGTCCCTGGGGGGATTGGGATACGCAGTATTTT. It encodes CASSPWGDWDTQYF.

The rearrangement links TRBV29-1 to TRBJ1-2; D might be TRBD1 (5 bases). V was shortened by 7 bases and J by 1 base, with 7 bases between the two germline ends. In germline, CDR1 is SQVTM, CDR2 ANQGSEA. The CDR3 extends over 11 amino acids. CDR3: CSADSNYGYTF. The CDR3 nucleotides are TGCAGCGCAGACAGTAACTATGGCTACACCTTC.

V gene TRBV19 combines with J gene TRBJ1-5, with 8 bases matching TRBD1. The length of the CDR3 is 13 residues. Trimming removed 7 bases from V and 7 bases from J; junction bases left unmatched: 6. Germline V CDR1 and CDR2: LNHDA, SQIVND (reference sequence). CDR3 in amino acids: CASTTQGVQPQHF. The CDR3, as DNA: TGTGCCAGTACAACACAGGGGGTACAGCCCCAGCATTTT.

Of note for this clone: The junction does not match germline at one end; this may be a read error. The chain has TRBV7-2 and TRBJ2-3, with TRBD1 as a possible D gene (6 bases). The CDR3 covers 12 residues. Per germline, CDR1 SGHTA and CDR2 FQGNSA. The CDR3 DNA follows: TGTGCCAGCAGCCCATCGGGGCCAGGGGTCCATTTT. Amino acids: CASSPSGPGVHF. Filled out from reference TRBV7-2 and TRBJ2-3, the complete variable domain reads GAGVSQSPSNKVTEKGKDVELRCDPISGHTALYWYRQSLGQGLEFLIYFQGNSAPDKSGLPSDRFSAERTGGSVSTLTIQRTQQEDSAVYLCASSPSGPGVHFGPGTRLTVL.

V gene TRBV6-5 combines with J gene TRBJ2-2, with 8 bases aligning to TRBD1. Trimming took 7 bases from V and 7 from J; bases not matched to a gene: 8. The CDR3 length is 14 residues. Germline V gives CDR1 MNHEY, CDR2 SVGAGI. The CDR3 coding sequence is TGTGCCAGCACCCCAGGGGGCGCAAACGGGGAGCTGTTTTTT. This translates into CASTPGGANGELFF.

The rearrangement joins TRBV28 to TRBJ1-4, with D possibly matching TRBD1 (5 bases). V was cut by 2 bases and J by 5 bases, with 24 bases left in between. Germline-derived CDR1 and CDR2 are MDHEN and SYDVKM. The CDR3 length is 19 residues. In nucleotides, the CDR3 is TGTGCCAGCAGTTTAGGGAGGGGAAGGCTCCGCAGCAGAAATGAAAAACTGTTTTTT. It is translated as CASSLGRGRLRSRNEKLFF.

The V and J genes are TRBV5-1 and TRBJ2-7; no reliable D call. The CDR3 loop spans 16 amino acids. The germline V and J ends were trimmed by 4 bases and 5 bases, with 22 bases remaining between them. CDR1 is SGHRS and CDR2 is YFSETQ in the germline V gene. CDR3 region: CASSRMPSGSGDEQYF. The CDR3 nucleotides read TGCGCCAGCAGCCGGATGCCCTCAGGAAGTGGTGACGAGCAGTACTTC.

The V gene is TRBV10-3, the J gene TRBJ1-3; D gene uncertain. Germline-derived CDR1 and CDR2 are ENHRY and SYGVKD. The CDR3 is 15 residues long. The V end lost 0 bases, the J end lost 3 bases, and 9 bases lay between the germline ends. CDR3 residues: CAISESGKGGNTIYF. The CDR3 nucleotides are TGTGCCATCAGTGAGTCCGGGAAAGGTGGAAACACCATATATTTT.

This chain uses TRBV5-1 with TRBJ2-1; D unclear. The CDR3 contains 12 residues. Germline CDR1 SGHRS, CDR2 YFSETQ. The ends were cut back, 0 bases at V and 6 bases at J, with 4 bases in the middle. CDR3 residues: CASSLAGNEQFF. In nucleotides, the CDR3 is TGCGCCAGCAGCTTGGCGGGCAATGAGCAGTTCTTC. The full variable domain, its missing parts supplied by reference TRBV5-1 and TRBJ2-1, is KAGVTQTPRYLIKTRGQQVTLSCSPISGHRSVSWYQQTPGQGLQFLFEYFSETQRNKGNFPGRFSGRQFSNSRSEMNVSTLELGDSALYLCASSLAGNEQFFGPGTRLTVL.

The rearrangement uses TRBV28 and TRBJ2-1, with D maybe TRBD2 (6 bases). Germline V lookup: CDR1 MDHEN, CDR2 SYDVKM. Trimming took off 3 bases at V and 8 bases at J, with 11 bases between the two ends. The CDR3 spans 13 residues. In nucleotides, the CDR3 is TGTGCCAGCAGTTTGGGAGGTTTCGATGAGCAGTTCTTC. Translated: CASSLGGFDEQFF.

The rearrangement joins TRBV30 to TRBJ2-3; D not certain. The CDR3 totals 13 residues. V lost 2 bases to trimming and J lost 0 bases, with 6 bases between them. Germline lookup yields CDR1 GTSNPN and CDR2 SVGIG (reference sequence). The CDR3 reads CAWSSGSTDTQYF. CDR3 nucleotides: TGTGCCTGGAGTTCAGGTAGCACAGATACGCAGTATTTT.

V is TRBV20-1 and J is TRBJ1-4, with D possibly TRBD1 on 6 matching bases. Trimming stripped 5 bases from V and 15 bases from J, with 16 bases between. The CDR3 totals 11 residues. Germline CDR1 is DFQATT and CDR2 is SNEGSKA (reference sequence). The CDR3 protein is CSAGAQGRVFF. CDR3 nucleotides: TGCAGTGCTGGGGCACAGGGAAGGGTGTTTTTT.